This T cell receptor beta chain was observed in a study of T cell responses to AZD1222 COVID-19 vaccine. About the study: Some second doses came at about 4 weeks and others at about 12 weeks; these were pooled. Findings of the study overall: In a largely white British group with more females than males, clonal diversity was possibly underestimated. Of spike-specific TCRs, nearly half reportedly target regions left unmutated in variants. Only a handful of AZD1222 recipients, about six in all, had baseline seropositivity.

To note about this clone: Its antigen is not identified.

Generated by immunoSEQ multiplex PCR, the TCRdb table keeps only in-frame clones and is missing some. The sample lists 150,000 to 200,000 clones; over 85% were seen once. V was clipped by 5 bases and J by 9 bases, with 11 bases between them. The length of the CDR3 is 12 residues. The source material was peripheral blood, sampled on day 0 of AZD1222 vaccination. The gene calls are TRBV12-3 or TRBV12-4 and TRBJ2-1, with D perhaps assigned TRBD1 or TRBD2 (5 bases each). The receptor was derived from an adult in good health. CDR3 in amino acids: CASSDRGTEQFF. The CDR3, as DNA: TGTGCCAGCAGTGACCGGGGCACTGAGCAGTTCTTC.